A single sample is the source of the 18 T cell receptor beta chains below, sequenced in a study of blood T cell repertoires in COVID-19. The protocol was immunoSEQ multiplex PCR, while the TCRdb copy is restricted to in-frame clones and leaves out a portion. The sample records about 170,000 clones, about 85% being singletons. The sample was peripheral blood. These receptors were obtained from an elderly woman in a cohort sampled during active or convalescent COVID-19.

The chain couples TRBV4-1 to TRBJ1-3, with D possibly TRBD1 on 5 matching bases. Germline V gene data show CDR1 as MGHRA and CDR2 as YSYEKL. The CDR3 contains 16 residues. V lost 4 bases, J lost 3 bases, and 16 bases lay in between. The CDR3: CASSRAGVGSGNTIYF. DNA of the CDR3: TGCGCCAGCAGCCGAGCGGGGGTGGGGAGTGGAAACACCATATATTTT.

The chain recombines TRBV11-2 with TRBJ2-7, with D maybe TRBD1 (5 bases). V was clipped by 6 bases and J by 6 bases, with 18 bases between them. Germline CDR1 reads SGHAT; CDR2 reads FQNNGV. This CDR3 is 14 amino acids long. The DNA for the CDR3 is TGTGCCAGCAGTCCTGGGGCAGGTTACGGCGAGCAGTACTTC. Its translation: CASSPGAGYGEQYF.

The chain links TRBV11-3 to TRBJ2-7, with 7 nucleotides matching TRBD1. In germline, CDR1 is SGHNT, CDR2 YENEEA. This CDR3 has 14 amino acids. Germline trimming cut 4 bases from V and 5 bases from J; bases unmatched to any gene: 8. CDR3 nucleotides: TGTGCCAGCAGCTCGAGACAGGGCCGCCACGAGCAGTACTTC. This codes for CASSSRQGRHEQYF.

The gene calls are TRBV5-1 and TRBJ1-2; TRBD1 matches 9 bases. Germline trimming cut 6 bases from V and 3 bases from J; bases unmatched to any gene: 9. The CDR3 runs to 15 residues. The germline gives CDR1 SGHRS, CDR2 YFSETQ. The CDR3 region has the DNA TGCGCCAGCATGGACACAGGGGGCGCGGACTATGGCTACACCTTC. It codes for CASMDTGGADYGYTF.

This clone was counted only a few times. The chain is built from TRBV3-1 (or the pseudogene TRBV3-2) and TRBJ1-2; 9 bases align to TRBD1. The CDR3 totals 15 residues. The trim removed 1 base at V and 10 bases at J, leaving 10 bases unmatched. Germline loops: CDR1 LGHDT, CDR2 YNNKEL (reference sequence). CDR3 protein: CASSQGFWTGDYYTF. The CDR3, as DNA: TGTGCCAGCAGCCAAGGTTTTTGGACAGGGGACTACTACACCTTC.

The V and J genes are TRBV28 and TRBJ1-2, with D tentatively TRBD1 (5 bases). The CDR3 covers 13 residues. Trimming cost V 6 bases and J 2 bases, with 10 bases left between them. Germline V gene data show CDR1 as MDHEN and CDR2 as SYDVKM. The CDR3 DNA sequence: TGTGCCAGCAGGGGGCAGGGCAACTATGGCTACACCTTC. Protein sequence: CASRGQGNYGYTF.

The chain recombines TRBV11-3 with TRBJ2-3; 9 bases are a match to TRBD2. After removal of 6 bases from V and 3 bases from J, the junction contained 4 bases not matched to a gene. This CDR3 spans 14 amino acids. Germline lookup yields CDR1 SGHNT and CDR2 YENEEA. CDR3 sequence reads: CASSNSGGTDTQYF. The CDR3 nucleotides are TGTGCCAGCAGTAACAGCGGGGGGACAGATACGCAGTATTTT. Complete variable domain (other parts from reference TRBV11-3 and TRBJ2-3): EAGVVQSPRYKIIEKKQPVAFWCNPISGHNTLYWYLQNLGQGPELLIRYENEEAVDDSQLPKDRFSAERLKGVDSTLKIQPAELGDSAVYLCASSNSGGTDTQYFGPGTRLTVL.

The rearrangement uses TRBV11-3 and TRBJ2-5, with TRBD2 matching over 10 bases. The CDR3 is made up of 15 amino acids. J was trimmed by 2 bases and V by 4 bases; bases with no gene match: 4. Germline assignment: CDR1 SGHNT and CDR2 YENEEA. CDR3 sequence reads: CASSSGLAVQETQYF. The CDR3 DNA sequence: TGTGCCAGCAGCTCCGGACTAGCGGTACAAGAGACCCAGTACTTC. The full variable domain, its missing parts supplied by reference TRBV11-3 and TRBJ2-5, is EAGVVQSPRYKIIEKKQPVAFWCNPISGHNTLYWYLQNLGQGPELLIRYENEEAVDDSQLPKDRFSAERLKGVDSTLKIQPAELGDSAVYLCASSSGLAVQETQYFGPGTRLLVL.

The genes are TRBV18 and TRBJ2-2, with 10 bases aligning to TRBD2. Germline CDR1 and CDR2: KGHSH and LQKENI. This CDR3 has 18 amino acids. The trim removed 1 base at V and 1 base at J, leaving 6 bases unmatched. This CDR3 is CASSPLLLAGGNTGELFF. The DNA for the CDR3 is TGTGCCAGCTCACCACTCCTCTTAGCGGGAGGGAACACCGGGGAGCTGTTTTTT.

CDR3 nucleotides: TGTGCCAGCAGCTTCCTAACGGGAGTTAAGAATGAGCAGTTCTTC. Translating it yields CASSFLTGVKNEQFF. The chain has TRBV13 and TRBJ2-1, with D tentatively TRBD2 (6 bases). V shed 3 bases and J shed 7 bases, with 16 bases lying between them. The length of the CDR3 is 15 residues. Per the germline V gene, CDR1 is PRHDT and CDR2 is FYEKMQ (reference sequence).

This clone occurred a few times. The CDR3, as DNA: TGTGCCAGCAGCCAATTGCAGGGGGCGGAGACCCAGTACTTC. Translated: CASSQLQGAETQYF. The V call is TRBV28, the J call TRBJ2-5; 8 bases are shared with TRBD1. The CDR3 is 14 residues long. J was trimmed by 5 bases and V by 6 bases; bases with no gene match: 8. Germline loops: CDR1 MDHEN, CDR2 SYDVKM.

The chain carries TRBV30 and TRBJ1-4; a weak D match, TRBD1 (6 bases). The germline V and J ends were trimmed by 2 bases and 3 bases, with 10 bases remaining between them. The CDR3 runs to 14 residues. CDR1 is GTSNPN and CDR2 is SVGIG in the germline V gene (reference sequence). The CDR3 DNA sequence: TGTGCCTGGAGTTTGGGGGCCGCTAATGAAAAACTGTTTTTT. Protein: CAWSLGAANEKLFF.

The chain uses TRBV20-1 and TRBJ1-2; TRBD1 aligns across 9 bases. CDR3 length: 13 residues. J gave up 5 bases and V 3 bases, and 4 bases lay outside the gene matches. Germline values: CDR1 DFQATT, CDR2 SNEGSKA (reference sequence). CDR3 sequence (DNA): TGCAGTGCTAGTACGGACAGGGGTTATGGCTACACCTTC. Translated: CSASTDRGYGYTF.

The CDR3 DNA is TGTGCCAGCAGCTTAGCCGCGGGCAGGAGCAATAATGAAAAACTGTTTTTT. Amino acids: CASSLAAGRSNNEKLFF. J is TRBJ1-4 and V is TRBV7-8; unclear D gene. Germline V gene sequence: CDR1 SGHVS, CDR2 FQNEAQ. V was trimmed by 0 bases and J by 4 bases, leaving 15 bases between them. CDR3 length equals 17 residues.

This chain links TRBV27 with TRBJ1-1; maybe TRBD1 (5 bases). Germline V gene data show CDR1 as MNHEY and CDR2 as SMNVEV (reference sequence). The CDR3 is made up of 15 amino acids. Between the trimmed V and J ends, which lost 2 bases and 1 base, there was a span of 11 bases. The CDR3 DNA is TGTGCCAGCAGTTTACGGAACACAGGGAACACTGAAGCTTTCTTT. Translating it yields CASSLRNTGNTEAFF.

The chain joins TRBV28 to TRBJ1-2; 7 bases match TRBD1. CDR1 is MDHEN, CDR2 SYDVKM, per germline. The CDR3 is 12 amino acids. The V gene end was trimmed by 7 bases and the J gene end by 7 bases; junction bases not matched to a gene: 6. The DNA for the CDR3 is TGTGCCAGCATACAGGGGAGAACTGGCTACACCTTC. Translated: CASIQGRTGYTF.

V gene TRBV3-1 (or the pseudogene TRBV3-2) combines with J gene TRBJ2-5; 8 bases agree with TRBD2. The CDR3 runs 16 residues. Germline trimming cut 2 bases from V and 5 bases from J; bases unmatched to any gene: 10. Germline CDR1 LGHDT, CDR2 YNNKEL (reference sequence). CDR3 bases: TGTGCCAGCAGCCAATCCACAACGGGGGGGCGGGAGACCCAGTACTTC. Amino acids: CASSQSTTGGRETQYF.

This clone was counted only a few times. The chain joins TRBV5-1 to TRBJ1-2; unclear D gene. The CDR3 is made up of 12 amino acids. The ends were cut back, 1 base at V and 8 bases at J, with 9 bases in the middle. CDR1 and CDR2 from the germline V gene are SGHRS and YFSETQ. CDR3 bases: TGCGCCAGCAGCTTGCCCGGGAAAGGCTACACCTTC. As protein: CASSLPGKGYTF.